The text below deals with one T cell receptor (beta chain). The sample originates from a study of technical replicates of blood from a few donors. V dropped 7 bases and J dropped 0 bases, with 14 bases sitting between them. Germline CDR1 reads SGHKS; CDR2 reads YYEKEE (reference sequence). The CDR3 spans 15 residues. The repertoire was sequenced with immunoSEQ multiplex PCR; TCRdb's copy has only in-frame clones and lacks some. The sample gives some 77,000 clones, 93% of which show up once; 0.37% is in the top ten. The receptor's source is a human donor in good health. V is TRBV5-5 and J is TRBJ1-5; D may be TRBD1 (5 bases). Sequencing input: T cells isolated from PBMCs. The CDR3 coding sequence is TGTGCCAGCTCGATTGGGGGGTATAGCAATCAGCCCCAGCATTTT. It yields the protein CASSIGGYSNQPQHF.